These T cell receptor beta chains were read from a single sample in a study of blood T cell repertoires in COVID-19. TCRdb's copy holds only in-frame clones and misses some; the assay was immunoSEQ multiplex PCR. The sample lists around 130,000 clones, roughly 84% occurring once. The specimen was peripheral blood. The receptors derive from a woman aged 30 to 39 who had recovered from COVID-19. CDR3s include the opening cysteine and the closing phenylalanine or tryptophan. D genes are given only for firm matches. A clone size is listed for some rows: how often the clone was seen (once, few, many), or a class if it is expanded.

>-|TRBJ1-1|TRBD1|TRBV27
TGTGCCAGCAGTTTAGCAGGGGGTGTTGCGAGCACTGAAGCTTTCTTT
CASSLAGGVASTEAFF
>-|TRBJ1-2|-|TRBV6-5
TGTGCCAGCAGTTTTGGGGGCGCCTATGGCTACACCTTC
CASSFGGAYGYTF
>once|TRBJ2-1|TRBD2|TRBV28
TGTGCCAGCAGTCCGGGACTAGCGGTTAATGAGCAGTTCTTC
CASSPGLAVNEQFF
>-|TRBJ2-7|TRBD2|TRBV3-1/TRBV3-2
TGTGCCAGCAGCCCCGGACTAGCGGAAACATACGAGCAGTACTTC
CASSPGLAETYEQYF
>-|TRBJ2-7|TRBD1|TRBV19
TGTGCCAGTAGTTCGGGACAGGGGGCGTGGGAGCAGTACTTC
CASSSGQGAWEQYF
>once|TRBJ1-4|TRBD1|TRBV19
TGTGCCAGTCTCGACAGGGGAGGTACTAATGAAAAACTGTTTTTT
CASLDRGGTNEKLFF
>-|TRBJ2-3|TRBD2|TRBV4-1
TGCGCCAGCAGGACTAGCGGGGGGAGCACAGATACGCAGTATTTT
CASRTSGGSTDTQYF
>once|TRBJ1-3|-|TRBV5-6
TGTGCCAGCAGCTTGGGGGCGGGCAGGAAATCACCTGGAAACACCATATATTTT
CASSLGAGRKSPGNTIYF
>-|TRBJ1-2|TRBD1|TRBV4-1
TGCGCCAGCAGCCAAGATACTAGCCAGGGGGCGAACTATGGCTACACCTTC
CASSQDTSQGANYGYTF
>-|TRBJ2-7|-|TRBV11-3
TGTGCCAGCAGCTCATCAGGGTACGAGCAGTACTTC
CASSSSGYEQYF
>-|TRBJ2-3|-|TRBV7-6
TGTGCCAGCAGCTTAAGTCCCGCGGGCAGCACAGATACGCAGTATTTT
CASSLSPAGSTDTQYF
>-|TRBJ2-1|-|TRBV6-5
TGTGCCAGCAGTTACCGCGAGTCTATTAATGAGCAGTTCTTC
CASSYRESINEQFF
>once|TRBJ2-5|TRBD1|TRBV5-1
TGCGCCGCCTCGACAGGGGGAGAGACCCAGTACTTC
CAASTGGETQYF
>once|TRBJ2-7|-|TRBV6-5
TGTGCCAGCAGACGACAGAGCGTTGCCGAGCAGTACTTC
CASRRQSVAEQYF
>-|TRBJ2-7|-|TRBV24-1
TGTGCCACCAGGAGGGTTGGCTACGAGCAGTACTTC
CATRRVGYEQYF
>-|TRBJ2-2|TRBD1|TRBV18
TGTGCCAGCTCACCGGAACAGGGGGCTTACACCGGGGAGCTGTTTTTT
CASSPEQGAYTGELFF
>-|TRBJ1-5|-|TRBV6-1
TGTGCCAGCAGTGAGGAGGGACTTAGCAATCAGCCCCAGCATTTT
CASSEEGLSNQPQHF
>-|TRBJ2-7|-|TRBV6-6
TGTGCCAGCAGTTACTCGGCGGGGTACGAGCAGTACTTC
CASSYSAGYEQYF
>-|TRBJ2-1|TRBD2|TRBV7-8
TGTGCCAGCAGCTTACAAACCCGAACCTCTACCGGGAGGGCAAATGAGCAGTTCTTC
CASSLQTRTSTGRANEQFF
>few|TRBJ1-4|-|TRBV6-5
TGTGCCAGCACTCAGGGTGGAAAACTGTTTTTT
CASTQGGKLFF
>-|TRBJ1-2|-|TRBV7-9
TGTGCCAGCAGCCCGACGGGTAACTATGGCTACACCTTC
CASSPTGNYGYTF
>few|TRBJ2-7|TRBD1|TRBV2
TGTGCCAGCAGTGAGCAGGGGGTGACCTACGAGCAGTACTTC
CASSEQGVTYEQYF
>-|TRBJ2-7|TRBD2|TRBV14
TGTGCCAGCAGCCAAAACGGACTAGCGGGCCGTCGTGAGACGGCCTACGAGCAGTACTTC
CASSQNGLAGRRETAYEQYF
>-|TRBJ2-1|-|TRBV7-6
TGTGCCAGCAGCCCGTACACCGAACTAGACTACAATGAGCAGTTCTTC
CASSPYTELDYNEQFF
>once|TRBJ2-7|-|TRBV2
TGTGCCAGCAGTGATGACCAGGGGACTAACGAGCAGTACTTC
CASSDDQGTNEQYF
>-|TRBJ1-2|-|TRBV5-4
TGTGCCAGCAGCTTGGGCGCCGGGTTAAATGGCTACACCTTC
CASSLGAGLNGYTF
>-|TRBJ1-2|-|TRBV7-2
TGTGCCAGCAGCCCCGGTGCCGGCTACACCTTC
CASSPGAGYTF
>-|TRBJ1-4|-|TRBV19
TGTGCCAGTAGTACGGGGGTTTTTGAAAAACTGTTTTTT
CASSTGVFEKLFF
>-|TRBJ2-7|TRBD2|TRBV6-1
TGTGCCAGCAGTGAAGCTAATAGCGGGAGTTGGTACGAGCAGTACTTC
CASSEANSGSWYEQYF
>-|TRBJ2-5|-|TRBV6-5
TGTGCCAGCAGTCCCGCGAGGAACCGCCAAGAGACCCAGTACTTC
CASSPARNRQETQYF
>-|TRBJ1-1|-|TRBV18
TGTGCCAGCCTTATAACGGCGGGGGGGAACACTGAAGCTTTCTTT
CASLITAGGNTEAFF
>-|TRBJ2-5|TRBD2|TRBV5-5
TGTGCCAGCAGCTTGGCAAAACTAGCGGGACCAGAAACCCAGTACTTC
CASSLAKLAGPETQYF
>-|TRBJ2-1|TRBD1|TRBV18
TGTGCCAGCTCACCATTGGGACAGGGAATAAATGAGCAGTTCTTC
CASSPLGQGINEQFF
>-|TRBJ2-2|-|TRBV15
TGTGCCACCAGCAGTACAGGCAGCGGGGAGCTGTTTTTT
CATSSTGSGELFF
>-|TRBJ2-5|TRBD1|TRBV29-1
TGCAGCGTAGCTAACAGGGGTGGAGAGACCCAGTACTTC
CSVANRGGETQYF